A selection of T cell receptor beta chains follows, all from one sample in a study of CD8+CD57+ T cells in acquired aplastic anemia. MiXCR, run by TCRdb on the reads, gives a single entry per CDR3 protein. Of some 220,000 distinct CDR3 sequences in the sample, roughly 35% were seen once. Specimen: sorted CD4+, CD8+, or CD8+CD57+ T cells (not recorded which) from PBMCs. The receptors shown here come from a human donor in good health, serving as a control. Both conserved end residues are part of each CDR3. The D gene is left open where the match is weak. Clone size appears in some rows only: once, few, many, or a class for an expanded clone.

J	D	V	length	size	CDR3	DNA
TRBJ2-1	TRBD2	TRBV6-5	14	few	CASSWGGSKNEQFF	TGTGCCAGCAGTTGGGGAGGGAGTAAGAATGAGCAGTTCTTC
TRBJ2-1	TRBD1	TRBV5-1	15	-	CASRQKQGLDNEQFF	TGCGCCAGCAGACAGAAACAGGGGTTGGACAATGAGCAGTTCTTC
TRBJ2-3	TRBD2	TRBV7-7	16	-	CASSLGQCTRLARQYF	TGTGCCAGCAGCCTCGGACAGTGCACAAGACTAGCGAGGCAATATTTT
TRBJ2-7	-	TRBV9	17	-	CASSPFGQGLYSYEQYF	TGTGCCAGCAGCCCTTTCGGCCAGGGGCTTTATTCCTACGAGCAGTACTTC
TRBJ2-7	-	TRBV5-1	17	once	CASSLTRIGGSGREQYF	TGCGCCAGCAGCTTGACCCGCATTGGGGGGTCAGGCCGCGAGCAGTACTTC
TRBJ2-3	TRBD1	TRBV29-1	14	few	CSVEGQGAPDTQYF	TGCAGCGTTGAAGGGCAGGGGGCTCCAGATACGCAGTATTTT
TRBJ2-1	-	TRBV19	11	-	CASSIDRRQFF	TGTGCCAGTAGTATAGATAGGAGGCAGTTCTTC
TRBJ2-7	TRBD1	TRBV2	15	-	CASRNLRDRVYEQYF	TGTGCCAGCAGAAACCTCCGGGACAGAGTCTACGAGCAGTACTTC
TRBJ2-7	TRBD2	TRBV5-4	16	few	CASSSISGTPAGEQYF	TGTGCCAGCAGTTCGATTAGCGGGACCCCGGCCGGCGAGCAGTACTTC
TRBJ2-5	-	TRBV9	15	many	CASSVSPRYRETQYF	TGTGCCAGCAGCGTCTCTCCGCGTTATCGGGAGACCCAGTACTTC
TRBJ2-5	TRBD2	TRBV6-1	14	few	CALRASGIAETQYF	TGTGCCTTACGAGCTAGCGGGATTGCAGAGACCCAGTACTTC
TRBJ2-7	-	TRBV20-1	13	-	CSYTRGGAYEQYF	TGCAGTTATACCAGGGGCGGGGCCTACGAGCAGTACTTC
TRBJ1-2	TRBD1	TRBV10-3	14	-	CAIRGTGGNNGYTF	TGTGCCATCAGGGGGACAGGGGGCAACAATGGCTACACCTTC
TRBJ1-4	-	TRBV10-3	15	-	CASSRVGGLGEKLFF	TGTGCCAGCAGCCGAGTTGGGGGGTTGGGCGAAAAACTGTTTTTT
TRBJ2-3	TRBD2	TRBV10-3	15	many	CASFGGRLSTDTQYF	TGTGCCAGCTTCGGCGGGAGGCTTAGCACAGATACGCAGTATTTT
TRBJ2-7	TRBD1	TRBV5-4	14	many	CASSSRDSSYEQYF	TGTGCCAGCAGCTCCCGGGACAGTTCCTACGAGCAGTACTTC
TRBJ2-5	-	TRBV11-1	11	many	CASRERETQYF	TGTGCCAGCCGGGAGCGGGAGACCCAGTACTTC
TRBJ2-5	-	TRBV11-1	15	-	CASNFNPGFGETQYF	TGTGCCAGCAACTTTAATCCGGGCTTCGGAGAGACCCAGTACTTC
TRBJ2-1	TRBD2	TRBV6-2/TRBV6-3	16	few	CASSYRGTRSYNDQFF	TGTGCCAGCAGTTACCGAGGGACTAGGTCCTACAATGATCAGTTCTTC
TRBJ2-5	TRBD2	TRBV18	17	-	CASSPLRELAGEETQYF	TGTGCCAGCTCACCCTTGAGGGAACTAGCGGGAGAAGAGACCCAGTACTTC
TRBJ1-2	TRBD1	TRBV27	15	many	CASSTTGTGVYGYTF	TGTGCCAGCAGTACCACCGGGACAGGGGTATATGGCTACACCTTC
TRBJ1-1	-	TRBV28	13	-	CASSQTKGGKAFF	TGTGCCAGCAGCCAAACCAAAGGGGGGAAAGCTTTCTTT
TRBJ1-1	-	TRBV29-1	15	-	CGVDGSPGRDTEAFF	TGCGGCGTTGATGGGTCGCCGGGTCGGGACACTGAAGCTTTCTTT
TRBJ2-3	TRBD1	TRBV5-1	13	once	CASSTGGIDTQYF	TGCGCCAGCAGCACAGGGGGCATAGATACGCAGTATTTT
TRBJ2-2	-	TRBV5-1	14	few	CASSFRRDGGELFF	TGCGCCAGCAGCTTTAGAAGGGACGGCGGGGAGCTGTTTTTT
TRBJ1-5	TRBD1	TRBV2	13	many	CASRGQGNQPQHF	TGTGCCAGCAGGGGACAGGGCAATCAGCCCCAGCATTTT
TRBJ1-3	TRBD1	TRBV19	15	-	CASSSQGQAGNTIYF	TGTGCCAGCTCATCCCAGGGACAGGCGGGAAACACCATATATTTT
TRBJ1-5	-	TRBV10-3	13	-	CAISDSGRQPQHF	TGTGCCATCAGTGACTCCGGGCGTCAGCCCCAGCATTTT
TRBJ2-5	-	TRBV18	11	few	CASSPEETQYF	TGTGCCAGCTCACCAGAAGAGACCCAGTACTTC
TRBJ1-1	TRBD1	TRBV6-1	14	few	CASNRDRVKSEAFF	TGTGCCAGCAATCGGGACAGGGTAAAATCCGAAGCTTTCTTT
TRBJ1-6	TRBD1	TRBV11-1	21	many	CASSLGRGPGSLPFGNSPLHF	TGTGCCAGCAGCTTAGGGAGGGGGCCAGGGTCGTTACCGTTTGGGAATTCACCCCTCCACTTT